The clone carrying this TCR beta chain was seen repeatedly, ten times or more. This entry is derived from a study of human T cells and chemical hapten exposure. Individual cDNA molecules received unique molecular identifiers in the library. TCRdb re-analysed the RACE reads in MiXCR, keeping a single row per CDR3 protein. Of a few hundred thousand distinct CDR3 sequences in the sample, nearly 6.5% are singletons; the top ten hold approximately 5.4%. Time point denoted: patch test 2, 6 weeks after DPC sensitization. Treatment noted: therapeutic diphenylcyclopropenone sensitization with weekly scalp DPC. Germline values: CDR1 DFQATT, CDR2 SNEGSKA (reference sequence). The CDR3 covers 14 residues. V lost 6 bases and J lost 5; bases outside the gene matches: 7.

This chain joins TRBV20-1 and TRBJ1-4; 9 bases match TRBD1. The source material was whole blood, sampled in connection with sensitization to the hapten diphenylcyclopropenone (DPC). This TCR was recovered from a young woman with alopecia areata. Some clones in this sample may be carry-over from other donors' samples. CDR3 amino acids: CSAQRGQGNEKLFF. CDR3 bases: TGCAGTGCCCAACGAGGACAGGGGAATGAAAAACTGTTTTTT.